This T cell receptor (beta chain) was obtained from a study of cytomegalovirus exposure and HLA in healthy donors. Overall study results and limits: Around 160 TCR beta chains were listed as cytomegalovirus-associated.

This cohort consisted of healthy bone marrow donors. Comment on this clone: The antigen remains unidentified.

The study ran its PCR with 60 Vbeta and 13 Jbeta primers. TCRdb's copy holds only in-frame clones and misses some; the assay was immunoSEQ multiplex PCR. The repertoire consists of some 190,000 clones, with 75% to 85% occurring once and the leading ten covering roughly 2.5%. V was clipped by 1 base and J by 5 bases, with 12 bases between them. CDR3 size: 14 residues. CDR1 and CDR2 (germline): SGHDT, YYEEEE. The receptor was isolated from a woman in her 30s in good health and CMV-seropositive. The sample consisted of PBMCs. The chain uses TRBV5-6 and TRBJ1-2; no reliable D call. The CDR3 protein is CASSLMRPIYGYTF. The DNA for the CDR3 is TGTGCCAGCAGCTTGATGCGCCCTATTTATGGCTACACCTTC. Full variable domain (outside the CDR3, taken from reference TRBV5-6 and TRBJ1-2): DAGVTQSPTHLIKTRGQQVTLRCSPKSGHDTVSWYQQALGQGPQFIFQYYEEEERQRGNFPDRFSGHQFPNYSSELNVNALLLGDSALYLCASSLMRPIYGYTFGSGTRLTVV.